Shown below are 20 T cell receptor beta chains from a single sample sequenced in a study of molecular identifiers for immune sequencing clone quantification. TCRdb analysed the PCR reads with MiXCR anew, one entry per CDR3 protein. The sample has roughly 300,000 distinct CDR3 sequences; roughly a quarter are singletons. Material: naive CD8+ T cells from blood, with Jurkat cell RNA spiked in. Regarding subset: FACS-sorted CD8+CD4-CCR7+CD45RA+ naive T cells. Receptor source: a human donor in good health. Some libraries in this study had Jurkat cell RNA spiked in.

This clonotype was seen a few times. The chain links TRBV10-3 to TRBJ1-5, with no clear D. The CDR3 is 15 residues long. Germline CDR1 and CDR2: ENHRY and SYGVKD. The V end was cut by 3 bases, the J end by 0 bases, with 9 bases between. CDR3 sequence (DNA): TGTGCCATCAGTGACACAGAGAATAGCAATCAGCCCCAGCATTTT. It codes for CAISDTENSNQPQHF.

This clonotype has a count of ten or more. The chain carries TRBV29-1 and TRBJ2-5; D is ambiguous. Trimming took 7 bases from V and 0 from J, leaving 9 bases between them. CDR3 length equals 12 residues. Germline V lookup: CDR1 SQVTM, CDR2 ANQGSEA. The CDR3 is CSAFSYQETQYF. The CDR3 region has the DNA TGCAGCGCATTCTCGTACCAAGAGACCCAGTACTTC. Supplemented by reference TRBV29-1 and TRBJ2-5, the full variable domain reads SAVISQKPSRDICQRGTSLTIQCQVDSQVTMMFWYRQQPGQSLTLIATANQGSEATYESGFVIDKFPISRPNLTFSTLTVSNMSPEDSSIYLCSAFSYQETQYFGPGTRLLVL.

The sample holds a few counts of this clonotype. The chain carries TRBV6-2 or TRBV6-3 and TRBJ1-5, with 8 nucleotides matching TRBD1. Unmatched junction bases numbered 13, after V lost 6 bases and J lost 3 bases. CDR1 and CDR2 from the germline V gene are MNHEY and SVGEGT. This CDR3 contains 17 residues. The CDR3 spells CASSRPTGVRLNQPQHF. In DNA, the CDR3 is TGTGCCAGCAGCCGTCCGACAGGGGTACGTCTCAATCAGCCCCAGCATTTT.

The chain uses TRBV2 and TRBJ2-3, with D perhaps TRBD1 (5 bases). V lost 8 bases to trimming and J lost 1 base, with 25 bases between them. This CDR3 is built from 18 residues. Germline V gene sequence: CDR1 SNHLY, CDR2 FYNNEI. This CDR3 reads CASATGQGAPRGTDTQYF. Here the CDR3 DNA reads TGTGCCAGCGCCACAGGCCAGGGTGCGCCGAGAGGCACAGATACGCAGTATTTT.

The chain joins TRBV5-1 to TRBJ1-1; perhaps TRBD1 as D (5 bases). This CDR3 region has 15 residues. Germline loops: CDR1 SGHRS, CDR2 YFSETQ. V shed 0 bases and J shed 0 bases, with 9 bases lying between them. The chain's CDR3 is CASSLVTEMNTEAFF. In nucleotides, the CDR3 is TGCGCCAGCAGCTTGGTGACAGAGATGAACACTGAAGCTTTCTTT.

This clonotype came up many times. V and J are TRBV27 and TRBJ2-6, with no clear D. Germline V gives CDR1 MNHEY, CDR2 SMNVEV (reference sequence). The CDR3 is 16 residues long. V lost 7 bases and J lost 0, with 13 bases in between. The CDR3 sequence: CASTPMSASGANVLTF. The CDR3 DNA sequence: TGTGCCAGCACTCCCATGAGCGCCTCTGGGGCCAACGTCCTGACTTTC.

For this clonotype: One end of the junction fails to match germline, which may point to a read error. The J gene is TRBJ1-2, the V gene TRBV20-1; D possibly corresponds to TRBD1 (5 bases). CDR1 and CDR2 (germline): DFQATT, SNEGSKA (reference sequence). The CDR3 has 14 residues. CDR3 sequence: CSASYFRDDYGCTF. In nucleotides, the CDR3 is TGCAGTGCTAGCTACTTCCGGGACGACTATGGCTGCACCTTC.

This clonotype was counted ten times or more. The chain combines TRBV7-3 with TRBJ2-1; 12 nucleotides line up with TRBD1. The CDR3 runs to 17 residues. The trim removed 2 bases at V and 8 bases at J, leaving 10 bases unmatched. The germline CDR1 and CDR2 sequences are SGHTA and FQGTGA. The DNA for the CDR3 is TGTGCCAGCAGCTTAGGGACAGGGGGCCCGATACGTGATGAGCAGTTCTTC. Translation: CASSLGTGGPIRDEQFF.

This clonotype was observed many times. The chain employs TRBV12-3 or TRBV12-4 and TRBJ2-3; D not resolved. Trimming removed 6 bases from V and 2 bases from J, with 12 bases in between. CDR3 length: 14 residues. The CDR3, as DNA: TGTGCCAGCAGCTTCCTTGGCTCCACAGATACGCAGTATTTT. Translating gives CASSFLGSTDTQYF.

The chain employs TRBV2 and TRBJ2-5; 8 positions agree with TRBD2. The germline V gene has CDR1 SNHLY and CDR2 FYNNEI. The CDR3 is 15 residues long. Trimming cost V 5 bases and J 5 bases; bases outside gene matches: 10. The CDR3 region is CASSTGLVSWETQYF. The DNA of the CDR3 is TGTGCCAGCAGTACGGGACTAGTTTCTTGGGAGACCCAGTACTTC.

Concerning this clonotype itself: Germline and junction disagree at one end, which may indicate a read error. The V and J genes are TRBV6-2 or TRBV6-3 and TRBJ1-1; D gene unclear. This CDR3 contains 15 residues. Germline V gene lookup returns CDR1 MNHEY and CDR2 SVGEGT. The CDR3 nucleotides read TGTGCCAGCAGTTACATCCTTAAGATGAACACTGAAGCTTACTTT. This gives the protein CASSYILKMNTEAYF.

This clonotype has more than one count but fewer than ten. The chain uses TRBV15 and TRBJ1-5, with D maybe TRBD1 (5 bases). This CDR3 is 16 amino acids long. Per the germline V gene, CDR1 is LNHNV and CDR2 is YYDKDF (reference sequence). V was shortened by 6 bases and J by 0 bases, with 15 bases between the two germline ends. CDR3: CATSRTGLSSNQPQHF. CDR3 in DNA: TGTGCCACCAGTCGGACGGGACTCTCTAGCAATCAGCCCCAGCATTTT.

This clonotype was seen repeatedly, ten times or more. The J gene is TRBJ1-3, the V gene TRBV4-3; D ambiguous. This CDR3 contains 15 residues. Looked up from germline, CDR1 is LGHNA and CDR2 is YSLEER. Trimming removed 1 base from V and 0 bases from J, with 7 bases in between. The chain's CDR3 is CASSQALRSGNTIYF. CDR3 coding DNA: TGCGCCAGCAGCCAAGCACTACGCTCTGGAAACACCATATATTTT.

With respect to this clonotype: A much larger clone differs by one base, so this may be a read error. The genes are TRBV15 and TRBJ1-1; unclear D gene. The CDR3 length is 14 residues. Germline V gene data show CDR1 as LNHNV and CDR2 as YYDKDF (reference sequence). The chain's CDR3 is CTTSSSSLNTEAFF. Written as DNA, the CDR3 is TGTACCACCAGCAGTTCGTCCTTGAACACTGAAGCTTTCTTT.

In its sample, this clonotype was seen many times. The chain links TRBV13 to TRBJ2-7; 11 bases agree with TRBD1. The CDR3 is 14 amino acids. CDR1 and CDR2 from the germline V gene are PRHDT and FYEKMQ (reference sequence). J lost 5 bases, V lost 6 bases, and 6 bases had no gene match. The CDR3 coding sequence is TGTGCCAGCAGGACAAGGACAGGGGGCGACGAGCAGTACTTC. Protein product: CASRTRTGGDEQYF.

Notes on this clonotype: A much larger clone lies one base from this, so it may be a read error. This rearrangement joins TRBV4-3 to TRBJ1-1, with D unresolved. Germline assignment: CDR1 LGHNA and CDR2 YSLEER. The CDR3 extends over 13 amino acids. CDR3 in amino acids: CANSQGHEVPAFF. The CDR3 nucleotides are TGCGCCAACAGCCAAGGTCATGAAGTGCCCGCTTTCTTT.

This clonotype has just one count. Mismatch with germline at one junction end may stem from a read error. The rearrangement links TRBV7-9 to TRBJ1-1, with 8 bases that match TRBD1. CDR3 length: 15 amino acids. The germline CDR1 and CDR2 sequences are SEHNR and FQNEAQ (reference sequence). CDR3 bases: TGTGCCGGCAGCCCTGACAGGGGCATGAACACTGAAGCTTTCTTT. Amino acid sequence: CAGSPDRGMNTEAFF.

This clonotype was found once. Here the CDR3 omits its conserved ending phenylalanine or tryptophan, so a read error is the likely source. The chain recombines TRBV7-9 with TRBJ2-2, with unresolved D. The CDR3 runs to 17 residues. Looked up from germline, CDR1 is SEHNR and CDR2 is FQNEAQ (reference sequence). V lost 6 bases and J lost 2, with 19 bases in between. CDR3 in amino acids: CASSSRLTRINTGELFL. The CDR3 DNA sequence: TGTGCCAGCAGTTCACGTCTGACAAGGATCAACACCGGGGAGCTGTTTCTT.

This chain links TRBV7-6 with TRBJ2-7; D gene uncertain. This CDR3 is built from 13 residues. In germline, CDR1 is SGHVS, CDR2 FNYEAQ. Trimming took 2 bases from V and 5 from J, leaving 10 bases between them. CDR3 nucleotides: TGTGCCAGCAGCTTAAATCTTAGGGACGAGCAGTACTTC. Its translation: CASSLNLRDEQYF.

This clonotype was seen at least ten times. This chain uses TRBV4-3 with TRBJ1-1; no definite D call. Germline V lookup: CDR1 LGHNA, CDR2 YSLEER. There are 15 residues in the CDR3. V was clipped by 0 bases and J by 0 bases, with 8 bases between them. The CDR3 loop reads CASSQDWRMNTEAFF. The CDR3 DNA reads as TGCGCCAGCAGCCAAGATTGGAGGATGAACACTGAAGCTTTCTTT.